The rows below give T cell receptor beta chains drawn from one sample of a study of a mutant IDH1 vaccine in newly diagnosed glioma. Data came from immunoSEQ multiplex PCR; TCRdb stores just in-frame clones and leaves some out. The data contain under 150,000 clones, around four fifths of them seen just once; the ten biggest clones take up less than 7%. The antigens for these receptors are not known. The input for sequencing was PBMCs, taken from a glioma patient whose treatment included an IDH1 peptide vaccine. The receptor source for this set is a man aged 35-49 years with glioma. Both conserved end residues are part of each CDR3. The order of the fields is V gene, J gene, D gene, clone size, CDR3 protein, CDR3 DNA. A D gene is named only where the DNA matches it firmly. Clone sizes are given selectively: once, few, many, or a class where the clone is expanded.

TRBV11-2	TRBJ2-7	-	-	CASGRSYEQYF	TGTGCCAGCGGCAGGAGCTACGAGCAGTACTTC
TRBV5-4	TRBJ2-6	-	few	CASSLSGQAGSGANVLTF	TGTGCCAGCAGCTTGTCGGGGCAGGCGGGCTCTGGGGCCAACGTCCTGACTTTC
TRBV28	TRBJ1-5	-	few	CAAGGNSNQPQHF	TGTGCCGCGGGGGGGAATAGCAATCAGCCCCAGCATTTT
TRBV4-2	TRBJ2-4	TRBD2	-	CASSQGQGTSGGFQNIQYF	TGTGCCAGCAGCCAAGGTCAGGGGACTAGCGGGGGGTTCCAAAACATTCAGTACTTC
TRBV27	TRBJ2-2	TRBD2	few	CASSLSGGAGELFF	TGTGCCAGCAGTTTATCGGGGGGGGCCGGGGAGCTGTTTTTT
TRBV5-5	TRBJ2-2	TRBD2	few	CASSLRIAGAGELFF	TGTGCCAGCAGCTTGCGAATAGCGGGAGCCGGGGAGCTGTTTTTT
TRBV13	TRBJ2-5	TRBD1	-	CASSGPGQQETQYF	TGTGCCAGCAGCGGACCGGGACAGCAAGAGACCCAGTACTTC
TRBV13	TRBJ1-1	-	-	CASSVGRVTEAFF	TGTGCCAGCAGCGTCGGGAGGGTCACTGAAGCTTTCTTT
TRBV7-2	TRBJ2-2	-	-	CASSLDPTGTGELFF	TGTGCCAGCAGCTTAGACCCCACAGGAACCGGGGAGCTGTTTTTT
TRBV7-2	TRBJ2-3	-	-	CASSLALDGGRTDTQYF	TGTGCCAGCAGCTTAGCGCTTGATGGGGGGCGTACAGATACGCAGTATTTT
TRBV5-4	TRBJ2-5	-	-	CASSLGRTETQYF	TGTGCCAGCAGCTTGGGTAGGACAGAGACCCAGTACTTC
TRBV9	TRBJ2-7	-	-	CASSVGTTLPYEQYF	TGTGCCAGCAGCGTAGGCACCACCCTCCCCTACGAGCAGTACTTC
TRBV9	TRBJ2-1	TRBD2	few	CASSVGLAGAYNEQFF	TGTGCCAGCAGCGTAGGACTAGCGGGGGCCTACAATGAGCAGTTCTTC
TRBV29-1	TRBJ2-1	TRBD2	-	CSVAVLAGNEQFF	TGCAGCGTTGCGGTGCTAGCGGGAAATGAGCAGTTCTTC
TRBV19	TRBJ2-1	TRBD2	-	CASSMGASGAAYNEQFF	TGTGCCAGTAGTATGGGGGCTAGCGGGGCTGCATACAATGAGCAGTTCTTC
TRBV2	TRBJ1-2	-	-	CASSENNYGYTF	TGTGCCAGTAGTGAAAATAACTATGGCTACACCTTC
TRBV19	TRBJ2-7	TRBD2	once	CASSTVGLAGVLYEQYF	TGTGCCAGTAGTACCGTGGGACTAGCGGGGGTTTTGTACGAGCAGTACTTC
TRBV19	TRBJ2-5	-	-	CASTYKVKGKETQYF	TGTGCCAGTACCTACAAAGTAAAGGGGAAAGAGACCCAGTACTTC
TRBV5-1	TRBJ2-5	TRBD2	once	CASSLDPSGETQYF	TGCGCCAGCAGCTTGGATCCTAGCGGGGAGACCCAGTACTTC
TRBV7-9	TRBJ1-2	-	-	CASSYDRNHGYTF	TGTGCCAGCAGCTATGACAGGAACCATGGCTACACCTTC
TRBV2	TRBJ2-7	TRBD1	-	CASFVPGQIDYEQYF	TGTGCCAGCTTCGTTCCGGGACAGATAGACTACGAGCAGTACTTC
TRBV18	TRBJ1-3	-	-	CASSPSLGNSGNTIYF	TGTGCCAGCTCACCAAGCCTAGGAAACTCTGGAAACACCATATATTTT